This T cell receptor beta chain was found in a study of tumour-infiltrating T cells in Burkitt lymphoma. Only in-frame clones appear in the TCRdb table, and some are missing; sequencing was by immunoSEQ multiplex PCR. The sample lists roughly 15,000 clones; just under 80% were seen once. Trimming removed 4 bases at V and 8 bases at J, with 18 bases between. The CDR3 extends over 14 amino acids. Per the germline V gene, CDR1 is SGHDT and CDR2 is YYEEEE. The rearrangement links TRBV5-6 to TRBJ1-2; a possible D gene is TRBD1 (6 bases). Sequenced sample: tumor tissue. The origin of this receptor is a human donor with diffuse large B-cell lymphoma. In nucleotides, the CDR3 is TGTGCCAGCAGCCTACCGGCGGCAGGGGTGGGCTACACCTTC. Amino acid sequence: CASSLPAAGVGYTF.